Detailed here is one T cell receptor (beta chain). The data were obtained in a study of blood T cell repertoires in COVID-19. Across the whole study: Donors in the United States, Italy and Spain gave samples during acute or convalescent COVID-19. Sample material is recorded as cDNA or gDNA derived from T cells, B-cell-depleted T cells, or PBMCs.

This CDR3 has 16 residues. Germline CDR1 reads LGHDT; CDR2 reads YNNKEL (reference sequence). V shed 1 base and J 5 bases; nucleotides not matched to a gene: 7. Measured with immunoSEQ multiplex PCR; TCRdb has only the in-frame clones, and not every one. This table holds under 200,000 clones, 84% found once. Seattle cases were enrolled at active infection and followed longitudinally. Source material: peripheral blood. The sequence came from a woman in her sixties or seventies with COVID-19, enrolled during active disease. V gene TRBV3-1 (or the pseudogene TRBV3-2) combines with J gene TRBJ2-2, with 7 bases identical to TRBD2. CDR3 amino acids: CASSQGRGRVTGELFF. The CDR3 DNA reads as TGTGCCAGCAGCCAAGGTCGCGGGAGAGTTACCGGGGAGCTGTTTTTT.